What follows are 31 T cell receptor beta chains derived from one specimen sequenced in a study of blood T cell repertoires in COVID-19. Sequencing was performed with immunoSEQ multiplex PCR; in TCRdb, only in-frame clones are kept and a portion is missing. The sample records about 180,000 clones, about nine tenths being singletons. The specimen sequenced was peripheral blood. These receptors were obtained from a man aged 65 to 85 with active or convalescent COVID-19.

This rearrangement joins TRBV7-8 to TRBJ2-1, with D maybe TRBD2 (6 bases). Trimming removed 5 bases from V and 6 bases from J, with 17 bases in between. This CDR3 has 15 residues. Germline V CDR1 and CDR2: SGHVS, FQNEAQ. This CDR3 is CASSPQSRDSNEQFF. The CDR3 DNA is TGTGCCAGCAGCCCACAGAGCCGGGACTCCAATGAGCAGTTCTTC.

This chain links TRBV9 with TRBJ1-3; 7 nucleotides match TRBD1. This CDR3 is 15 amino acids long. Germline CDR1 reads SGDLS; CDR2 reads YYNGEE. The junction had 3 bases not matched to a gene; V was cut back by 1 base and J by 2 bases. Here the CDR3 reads CASSVRGGTGNTIYF. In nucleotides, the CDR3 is TGTGCCAGCAGCGTAAGAGGGGGCACTGGAAACACCATATATTTT.

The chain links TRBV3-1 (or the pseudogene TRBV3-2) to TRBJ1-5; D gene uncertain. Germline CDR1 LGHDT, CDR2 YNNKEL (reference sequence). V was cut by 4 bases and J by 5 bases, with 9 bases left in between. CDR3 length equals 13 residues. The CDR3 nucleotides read TGTGCCAGCAGCCTGGACTACGATCAGCCCCAGCATTTT. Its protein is CASSLDYDQPQHF.

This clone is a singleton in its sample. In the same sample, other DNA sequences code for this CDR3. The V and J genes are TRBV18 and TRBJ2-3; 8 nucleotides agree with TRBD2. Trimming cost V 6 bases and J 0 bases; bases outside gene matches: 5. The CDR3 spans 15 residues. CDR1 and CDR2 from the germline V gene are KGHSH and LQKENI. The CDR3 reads CASSPGLASTDTQYF. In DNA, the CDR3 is TGTGCCAGCTCCCCTGGACTAGCTAGCACAGATACGCAGTATTTT.

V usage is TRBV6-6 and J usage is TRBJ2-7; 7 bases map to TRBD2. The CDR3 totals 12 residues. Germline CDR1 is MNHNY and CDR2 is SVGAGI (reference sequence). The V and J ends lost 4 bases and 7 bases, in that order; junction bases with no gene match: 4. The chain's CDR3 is CASSFGRMEQYF. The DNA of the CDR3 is TGTGCCAGCAGTTTCGGGAGGATGGAGCAGTACTTC.

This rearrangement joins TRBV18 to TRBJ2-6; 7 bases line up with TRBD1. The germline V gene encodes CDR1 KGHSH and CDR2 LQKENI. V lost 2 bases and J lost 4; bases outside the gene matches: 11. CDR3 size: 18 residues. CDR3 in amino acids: CASSPNLGGATGANVLTF. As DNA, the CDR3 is TGTGCCAGCTCACCAAACTTAGGGGGCGCGACCGGGGCCAACGTCCTGACTTTC.

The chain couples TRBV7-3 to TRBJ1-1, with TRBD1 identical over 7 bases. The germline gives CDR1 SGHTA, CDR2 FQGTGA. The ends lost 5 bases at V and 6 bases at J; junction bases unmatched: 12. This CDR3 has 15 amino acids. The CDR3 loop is CASSLDSTGLPEAFF. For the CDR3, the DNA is TGTGCCAGCAGCCTAGATTCGACAGGGTTGCCTGAAGCTTTCTTT.

CDR3 sequence (DNA): TGTGCCAGTAGTGTACAGGGTAATGCTGGAAACACCATATATTTT. Its protein is CASSVQGNAGNTIYF. This chain connects TRBV19 to TRBJ1-3; D is perhaps TRBD1 (6 bases). Germline V gene sequence: CDR1 LNHDA, CDR2 SQIVND (reference sequence). The CDR3 is 15 residues long. The ends were cut back, 5 bases at V and 2 bases at J, with 13 bases in the middle. Complete variable domain (other parts from reference TRBV19 and TRBJ1-3): DGGITQSPKYLFRKEGQNVTLSCEQNLNHDAMYWYRQDPGQGLRLIYYSQIVNDFQKGDIAEGYSVSREKKESFPLTVTSAQKNPTAFYLCASSVQGNAGNTIYFGEGSWLTVV.

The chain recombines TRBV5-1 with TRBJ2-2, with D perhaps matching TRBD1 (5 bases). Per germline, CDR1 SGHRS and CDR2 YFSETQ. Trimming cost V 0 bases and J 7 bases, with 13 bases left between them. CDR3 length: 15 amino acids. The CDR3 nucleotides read TGCGCCAGCAGCTTGGCCGGCCAGGGTAGCGGGGAGCTGTTTTTT. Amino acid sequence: CASSLAGQGSGELFF.

CDR3 DNA sequence: TGTGCCAGCAGCTTAGGGTTGGTGGGAGGGCCCCCTTTGGACGAGCAGTACTTC. It codes for CASSLGLVGGPPLDEQYF. The rearrangement joins TRBV7-9 to TRBJ2-7, with 7 bases fitting TRBD2. V was pared by 1 base and J by 5 bases, with 17 bases of the junction left unmatched. Per germline, CDR1 SEHNR and CDR2 FQNEAQ (reference sequence). The CDR3 is 18 residues long.

Written as DNA, the CDR3 is TGCGCCAGCAGCTTACCCGCGGGGGGGACCGGGGAGCTGTTTTTT. It codes for CASSLPAGGTGELFF. The chain combines TRBV5-1 with TRBJ2-2, with 9 positions matching TRBD2. Germline lookup yields CDR1 SGHRS and CDR2 YFSETQ. CDR3 size: 15 residues. The trim removed 2 bases at V and 5 bases at J, leaving 4 bases unmatched.

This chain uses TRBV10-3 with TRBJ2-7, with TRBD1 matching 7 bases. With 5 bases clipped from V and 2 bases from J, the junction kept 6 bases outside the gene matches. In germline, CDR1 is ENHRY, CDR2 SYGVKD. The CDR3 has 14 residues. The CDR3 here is CAISIGQATYEQYF. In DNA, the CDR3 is TGTGCCATCAGTATCGGACAGGCGACCTACGAGCAGTACTTC.

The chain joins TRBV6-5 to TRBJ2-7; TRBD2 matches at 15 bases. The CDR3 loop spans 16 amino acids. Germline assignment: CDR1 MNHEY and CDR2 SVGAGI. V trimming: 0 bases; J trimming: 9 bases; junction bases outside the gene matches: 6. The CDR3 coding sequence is TGTGCCAGCAGTTACTCCGGACTAGCGGGAGGGCCTACGCAGTACTTC. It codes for CASSYSGLAGGPTQYF.

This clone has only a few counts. The CDR3 DNA is TGTGCCAGCAGCCGGACAGGCAACACTGAAGCTTTCTTT. It is translated as CASSRTGNTEAFF. The chain couples TRBV12-3 or TRBV12-4 to TRBJ1-1; 7 positions match TRBD1. This CDR3 comprises 13 residues. The V and J ends lost 6 bases and 2 bases, in that order; junction bases with no gene match: 3.

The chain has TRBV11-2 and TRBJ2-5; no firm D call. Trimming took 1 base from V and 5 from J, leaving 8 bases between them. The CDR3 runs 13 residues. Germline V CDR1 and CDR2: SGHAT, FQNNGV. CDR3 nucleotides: TGTGCCAGCAGCTTAGCCAACAGCGAGACCCAGTACTTC. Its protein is CASSLANSETQYF.

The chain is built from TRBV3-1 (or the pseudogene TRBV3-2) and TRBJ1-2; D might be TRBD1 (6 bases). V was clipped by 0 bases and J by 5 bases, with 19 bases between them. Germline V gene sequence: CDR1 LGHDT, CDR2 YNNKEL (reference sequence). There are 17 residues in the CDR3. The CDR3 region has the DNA TGTGCCAGCAGCCAAGATCTGGCAGGGGTCGATGGATATGGCTACACCTTC. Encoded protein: CASSQDLAGVDGYGYTF.

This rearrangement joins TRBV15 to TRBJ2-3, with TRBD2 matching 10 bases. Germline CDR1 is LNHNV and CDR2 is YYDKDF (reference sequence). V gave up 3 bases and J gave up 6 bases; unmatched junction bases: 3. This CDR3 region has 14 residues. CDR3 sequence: CATSRSGGADTQYF. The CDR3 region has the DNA TGTGCCACCAGCAGGAGCGGGGGGGCCGATACGCAGTATTTT.

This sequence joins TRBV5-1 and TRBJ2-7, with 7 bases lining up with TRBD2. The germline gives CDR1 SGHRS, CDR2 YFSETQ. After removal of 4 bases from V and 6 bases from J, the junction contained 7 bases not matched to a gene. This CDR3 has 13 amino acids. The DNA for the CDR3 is TGCGCCAGCAGCCCGGAGCGGGGACGCGAGCAGTACTTC. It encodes CASSPERGREQYF.

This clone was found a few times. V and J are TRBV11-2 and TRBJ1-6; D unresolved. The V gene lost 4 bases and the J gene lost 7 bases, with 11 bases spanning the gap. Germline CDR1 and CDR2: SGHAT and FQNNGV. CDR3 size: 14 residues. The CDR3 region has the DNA TGTGCCAGCAGCTCTCCGGGGAGGAATTCACCCCTCCACTTT. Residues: CASSSPGRNSPLHF.

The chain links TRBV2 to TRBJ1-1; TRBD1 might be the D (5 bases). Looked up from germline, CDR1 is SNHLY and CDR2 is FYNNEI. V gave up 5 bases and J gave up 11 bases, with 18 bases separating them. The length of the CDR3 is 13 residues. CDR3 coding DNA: TGTGCCAGCAGTCAAGGGGCAGGGCTGAGGGCTTTCTTT. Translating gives CASSQGAGLRAFF.

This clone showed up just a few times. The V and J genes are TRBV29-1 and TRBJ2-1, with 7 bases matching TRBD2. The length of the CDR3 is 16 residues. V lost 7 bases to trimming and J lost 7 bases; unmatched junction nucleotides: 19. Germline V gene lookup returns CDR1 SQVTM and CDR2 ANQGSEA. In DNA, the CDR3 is TGCAGCGCTGGGCGGACCAGCGGGGCTTCTATGAATGAGCAGTTCTTC. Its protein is CSAGRTSGASMNEQFF.

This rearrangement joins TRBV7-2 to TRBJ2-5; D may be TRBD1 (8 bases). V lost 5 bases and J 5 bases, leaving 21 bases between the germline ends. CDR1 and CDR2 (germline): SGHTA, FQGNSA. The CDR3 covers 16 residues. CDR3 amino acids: CASSLQGQGGRETQYF. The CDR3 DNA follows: TGTGCCAGCAGCCTCCAAGGACAGGGAGGGAGGGAGACCCAGTACTTC.

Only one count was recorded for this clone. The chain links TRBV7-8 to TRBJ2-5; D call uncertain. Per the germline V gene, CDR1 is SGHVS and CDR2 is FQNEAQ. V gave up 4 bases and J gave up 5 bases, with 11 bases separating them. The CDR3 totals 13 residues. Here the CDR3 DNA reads TGTGCCAGCAGCTCCGTAGCTTATGAGACCCAGTACTTC. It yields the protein CASSSVAYETQYF.

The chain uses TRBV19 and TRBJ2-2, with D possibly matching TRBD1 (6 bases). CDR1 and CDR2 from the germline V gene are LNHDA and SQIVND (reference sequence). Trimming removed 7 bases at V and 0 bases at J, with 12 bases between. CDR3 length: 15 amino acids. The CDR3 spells CASTTGTSNTGELFF. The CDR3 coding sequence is TGTGCCAGTACTACCGGGACATCGAACACCGGGGAGCTGTTTTTT.

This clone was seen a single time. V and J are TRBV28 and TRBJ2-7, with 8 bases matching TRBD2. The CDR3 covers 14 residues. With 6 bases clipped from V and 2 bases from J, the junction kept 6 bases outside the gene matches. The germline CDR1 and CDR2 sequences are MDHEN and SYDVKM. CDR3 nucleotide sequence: TGTGCCAGCAGGAACAGCGGGGGAACCTACGAGCAGTACTTC. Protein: CASRNSGGTYEQYF.

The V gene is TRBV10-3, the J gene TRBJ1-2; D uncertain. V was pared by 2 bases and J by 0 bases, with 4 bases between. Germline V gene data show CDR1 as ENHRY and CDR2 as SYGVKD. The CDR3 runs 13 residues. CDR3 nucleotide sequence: TGTGCCATCAGTGAGGGCCCTAACTATGGCTACACCTTC. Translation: CAISEGPNYGYTF.

CDR3 amino acids: CASSWTGEETQYF. CDR3 nucleotide sequence: TGTGCCAGCAGCTGGACGGGGGAGGAGACCCAGTACTTC. V and J are TRBV5-4 and TRBJ2-5; D might be TRBD2 (6 bases). Between the trimmed V and J ends, which lost 3 bases and 5 bases, there was a span of 11 bases. This CDR3 is 13 amino acids long. Germline assignment: CDR1 SGHNT and CDR2 YYREEE (reference sequence).

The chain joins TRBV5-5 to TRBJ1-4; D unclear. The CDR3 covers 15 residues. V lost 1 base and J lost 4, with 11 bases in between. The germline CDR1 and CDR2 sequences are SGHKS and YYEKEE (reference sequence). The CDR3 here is CASSLYGGDNEKLFF. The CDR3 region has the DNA TGTGCCAGCAGCTTGTATGGTGGAGATAATGAAAAACTGTTTTTT.

The DNA for the CDR3 is TGTGCCGGAGGGGAAGTCCTGGTAAATTCACCCCTCCACTTT. Its translation: CAGGEVLVNSPLHF. The chain joins TRBV28 to TRBJ1-6, with a possible D match to TRBD1 (5 bases). V was clipped by 11 bases and J by 7 bases, with 18 bases between them. This CDR3 is built from 14 residues. Germline assignment: CDR1 MDHEN and CDR2 SYDVKM.

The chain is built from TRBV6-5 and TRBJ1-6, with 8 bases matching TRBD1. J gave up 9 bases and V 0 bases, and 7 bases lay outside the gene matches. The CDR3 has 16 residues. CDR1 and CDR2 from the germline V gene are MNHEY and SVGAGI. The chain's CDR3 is CASSYSRTGIGSPLHF. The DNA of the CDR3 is TGTGCCAGCAGTTACTCTCGGACAGGGATTGGTTCACCCCTCCACTTT.

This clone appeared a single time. The CDR3 sequence is CASSLHSEAFF. As DNA, the CDR3 is TGTGCCAGCAGCTTACATTCTGAAGCTTTCTTT. The chain recombines TRBV7-2 with TRBJ1-1; D is uncertain. The CDR3 is 11 amino acids. Between the trimmed V and J ends, which lost 2 bases and 6 bases, there was a span of 4 bases. Germline CDR1 is SGHTA and CDR2 is FQGNSA.